A selection of T cell receptor beta chains follows, all from one sample in a study of cytomegalovirus exposure and HLA in healthy donors. Assay used: immunoSEQ multiplex PCR; TCRdb lists only in-frame clones, some missing. The sample holds about 69,000 clones, roughly 71% seen once. The sample taken for sequencing was PBMCs. These receptors all come from a woman aged 55-69 years in good health and CMV-seropositive. The CDR3 runs from the conserved cysteine through the conserved F or W. A D gene is named only where the DNA matches it firmly. Size values are once, few and many counts, or a class for expanded clones, and some rows have none.

J gene: TRBJ1-2; clone size: -; D gene: -; V gene: TRBV5-6; CDR3 protein: CASSLQGKYGYTF; CDR3 DNA: TGTGCCAGCAGCTTACAGGGAAAGTATGGCTACACCTTC
J gene: TRBJ1-3; clone size: -; D gene: TRBD1; V gene: TRBV29-1; CDR3 protein: CSARDRGHTIYF; CDR3 DNA: TGCAGCGCCCGGGACAGGGGTCACACCATATATTTT
J gene: TRBJ2-3; clone size: -; D gene: -; V gene: TRBV7-9; CDR3 protein: CASSLEGDQDTQYF; CDR3 DNA: TGTGCCAGCAGCTTAGAGGGAGACCAAGATACGCAGTATTTT
J gene: TRBJ2-3; clone size: few; D gene: -; V gene: TRBV30; CDR3 protein: CAWSVRAVRGTDTQYF; CDR3 DNA: TGTGCCTGGAGTGTAAGAGCGGTCCGGGGCACAGATACGCAGTATTTT
J gene: TRBJ2-7; clone size: -; D gene: TRBD2; V gene: TRBV5-1; CDR3 protein: CASSSGTSYYEQYF; CDR3 DNA: TGCGCCAGCAGCTCCGGGACTAGCTATTACGAGCAGTACTTC
J gene: TRBJ1-2; clone size: -; D gene: -; V gene: TRBV19; CDR3 protein: CASSPGFNYGYTF; CDR3 DNA: TGTGCCAGTAGTCCGGGATTCAACTATGGCTACACCTTC
J gene: TRBJ2-1; clone size: -; D gene: -; V gene: TRBV25-1; CDR3 protein: CASSEALVGNEQFF; CDR3 DNA: TGTGCCAGCAGTGAAGCACTAGTGGGCAATGAGCAGTTCTTC
J gene: TRBJ1-2; clone size: -; D gene: -; V gene: TRBV7-8; CDR3 protein: CASRAELTYGYTF; CDR3 DNA: TGTGCCAGCAGAGCCGAACTTACCTATGGCTACACCTTC
J gene: TRBJ1-1; clone size: -; D gene: TRBD1; V gene: TRBV29-1; CDR3 protein: CSVDNRGTEAFF; CDR3 DNA: TGCAGCGTGGATAACAGGGGGACTGAAGCTTTCTTT
J gene: TRBJ2-2; clone size: -; D gene: -; V gene: TRBV2; CDR3 protein: CASSPGSGELFF; CDR3 DNA: TGTGCCAGCAGTCCAGGGTCCGGGGAGCTGTTTTTT
J gene: TRBJ2-7; clone size: -; D gene: TRBD2; V gene: TRBV6-6; CDR3 protein: CASTPREGPYEQYF; CDR3 DNA: TGTGCCAGCACCCCCCGGGAGGGTCCCTACGAGCAGTACTTC
J gene: TRBJ2-2; clone size: -; D gene: TRBD1; V gene: TRBV5-1; CDR3 protein: CASSRDRGDTGELFF; CDR3 DNA: TGCGCCAGCAGCAGGGACAGGGGTGACACCGGGGAGCTGTTTTTT
J gene: TRBJ2-3; clone size: few; D gene: TRBD1; V gene: TRBV5-8; CDR3 protein: CASSSTGADTQYF; CDR3 DNA: TGTGCCAGCAGCTCGACAGGGGCAGATACGCAGTATTTT
J gene: TRBJ1-1; clone size: -; D gene: TRBD1; V gene: TRBV6-5; CDR3 protein: CASNPTGGQGEAFF; CDR3 DNA: TGTGCCAGCAACCCGACAGGGGGACAAGGTGAAGCTTTCTTT
J gene: TRBJ1-3; clone size: -; D gene: TRBD1; V gene: TRBV30; CDR3 protein: CAWSVRDRRGGNTIYF; CDR3 DNA: TGTGCCTGGAGTGTCCGGGACAGGCGCGGAGGAAACACCATATATTTT
J gene: TRBJ2-3; clone size: few; D gene: TRBD2; V gene: TRBV5-1; CDR3 protein: CASSSASGTTDTQYF; CDR3 DNA: TGCGCCAGCAGCTCGGCTAGCGGGACCACAGATACGCAGTATTTT
J gene: TRBJ2-5; clone size: once; D gene: -; V gene: TRBV5-1; CDR3 protein: CASSSTEGETQYF; CDR3 DNA: TGCGCCAGCAGCTCTACAGAAGGAGAGACCCAGTACTTC
J gene: TRBJ1-2; clone size: -; D gene: -; V gene: TRBV2; CDR3 protein: CASSGYRASNYGYTF; CDR3 DNA: TGTGCCAGCAGCGGCTACAGGGCCTCTAACTATGGCTACACCTTC
J gene: TRBJ2-7; clone size: -; D gene: TRBD1; V gene: TRBV19; CDR3 protein: CASSYRTGVDEQYF; CDR3 DNA: TGTGCCAGTAGCTATCGGACAGGGGTGGACGAGCAGTACTTC
J gene: TRBJ1-2; clone size: -; D gene: -; V gene: TRBV10-3; CDR3 protein: CAISEQGLYGYTF; CDR3 DNA: TGTGCCATCAGTGAGCAGGGGCTCTATGGCTACACCTTC
J gene: TRBJ1-1; clone size: -; D gene: -; V gene: TRBV5-1; CDR3 protein: CASFQGFPNTEAFF; CDR3 DNA: TGCGCCAGCTTTCAGGGGTTTCCGAACACTGAAGCTTTCTTT
J gene: TRBJ1-1; clone size: -; D gene: -; V gene: TRBV6-1; CDR3 protein: CASSEGLRGTEAFF; CDR3 DNA: TGTGCCAGCAGTGAAGGCTTAAGGGGCACTGAAGCTTTCTTT
J gene: TRBJ2-1; clone size: -; D gene: -; V gene: TRBV7-5; CDR3 protein: CARSVSPGLAGAYNEQFF; CDR3 DNA: TGTGCCAGAAGCGTCTCGCCGGGACTAGCGGGGGCCTACAATGAGCAGTTCTTC